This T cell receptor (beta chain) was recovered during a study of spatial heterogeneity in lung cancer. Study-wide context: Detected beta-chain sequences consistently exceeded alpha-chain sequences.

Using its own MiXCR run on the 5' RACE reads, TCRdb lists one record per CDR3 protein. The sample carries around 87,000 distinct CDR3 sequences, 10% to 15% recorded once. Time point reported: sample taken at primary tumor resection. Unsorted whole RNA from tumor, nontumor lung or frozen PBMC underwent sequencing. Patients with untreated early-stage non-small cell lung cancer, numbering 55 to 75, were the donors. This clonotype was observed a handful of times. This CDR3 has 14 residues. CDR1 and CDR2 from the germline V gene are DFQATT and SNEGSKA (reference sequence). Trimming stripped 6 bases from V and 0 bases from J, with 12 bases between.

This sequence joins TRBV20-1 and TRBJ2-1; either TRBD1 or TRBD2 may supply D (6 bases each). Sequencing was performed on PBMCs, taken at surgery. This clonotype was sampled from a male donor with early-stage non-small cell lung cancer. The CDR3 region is CSARGHSSYNEQFF. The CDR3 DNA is TGCAGTGCCCGGGGGCACAGCTCCTACAATGAGCAGTTCTTC.